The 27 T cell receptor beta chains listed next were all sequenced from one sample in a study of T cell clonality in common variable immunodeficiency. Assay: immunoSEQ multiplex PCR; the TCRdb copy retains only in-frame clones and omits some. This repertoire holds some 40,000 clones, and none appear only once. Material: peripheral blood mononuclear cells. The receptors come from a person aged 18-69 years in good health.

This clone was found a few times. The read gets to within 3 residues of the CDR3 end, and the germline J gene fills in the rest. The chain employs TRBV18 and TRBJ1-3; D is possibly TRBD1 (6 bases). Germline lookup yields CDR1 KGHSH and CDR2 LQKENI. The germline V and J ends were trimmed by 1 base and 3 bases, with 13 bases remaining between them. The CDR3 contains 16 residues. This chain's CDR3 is CASSPQNGRGGNTIYF. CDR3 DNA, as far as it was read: TGTGCCAGCTCACCACAAAACGGCAGGGGTGGAAACACC.

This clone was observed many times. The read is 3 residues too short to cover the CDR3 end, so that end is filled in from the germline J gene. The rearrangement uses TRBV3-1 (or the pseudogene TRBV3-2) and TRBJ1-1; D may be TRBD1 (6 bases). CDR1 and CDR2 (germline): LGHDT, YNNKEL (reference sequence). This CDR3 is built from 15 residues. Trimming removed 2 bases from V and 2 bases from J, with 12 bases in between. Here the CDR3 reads CASSQFDRTNTEAFF. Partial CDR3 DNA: TGTGCCAGCAGCCAATTTGACAGGACCAACACTGAA.

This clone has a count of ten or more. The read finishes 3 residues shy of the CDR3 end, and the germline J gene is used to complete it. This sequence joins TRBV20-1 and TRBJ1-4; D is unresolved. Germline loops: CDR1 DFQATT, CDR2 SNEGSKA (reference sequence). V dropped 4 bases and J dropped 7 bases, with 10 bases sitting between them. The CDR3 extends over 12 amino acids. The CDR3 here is CSATSRGEKLFF. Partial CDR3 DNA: TGCAGTGCTACCTCGAGAGGTGAAAAA.

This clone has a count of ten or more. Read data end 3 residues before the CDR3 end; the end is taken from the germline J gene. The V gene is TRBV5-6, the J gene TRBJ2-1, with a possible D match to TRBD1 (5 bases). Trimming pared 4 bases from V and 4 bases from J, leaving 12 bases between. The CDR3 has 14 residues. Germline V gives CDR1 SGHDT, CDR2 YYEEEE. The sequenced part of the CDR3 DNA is TGTGCCAGCAGCCCCCCCACAGGATACAATGAG. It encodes CASSPPTGYNE. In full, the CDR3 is CASSPPTGYNEQFF.

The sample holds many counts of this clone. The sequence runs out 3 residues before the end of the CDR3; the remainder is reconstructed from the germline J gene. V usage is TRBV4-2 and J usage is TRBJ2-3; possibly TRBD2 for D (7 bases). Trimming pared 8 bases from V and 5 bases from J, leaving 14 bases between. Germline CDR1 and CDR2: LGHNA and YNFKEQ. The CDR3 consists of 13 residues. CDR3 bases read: TGTGCCAGCGCGGGAGCCAGGGGAGATACG. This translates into CASAGARGDT. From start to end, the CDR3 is CASAGARGDTQYF.

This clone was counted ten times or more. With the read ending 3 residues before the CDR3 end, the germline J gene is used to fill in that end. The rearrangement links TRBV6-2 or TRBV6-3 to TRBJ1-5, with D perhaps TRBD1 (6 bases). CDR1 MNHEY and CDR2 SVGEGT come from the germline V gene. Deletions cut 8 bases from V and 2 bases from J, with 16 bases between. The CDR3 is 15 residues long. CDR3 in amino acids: CASEQQGNRNQPQHF. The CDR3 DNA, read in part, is TGTGCCAGCGAACAACAGGGTAACCGCAATCAGCCC.

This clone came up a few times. CDR3 amino acids: CSANRLADYNEQFF. CDR3 DNA (partial): TGCAGTGCCAACCGACTAGCGGATTACAATGAG. The chain is built from TRBV20-1 and TRBJ2-1; 9 positions agree with TRBD2. The read stops 3 residues short of the end of the CDR3; the missing end is completed from the germline J gene. CDR3 length equals 14 residues. The germline V gene has CDR1 DFQATT and CDR2 SNEGSKA (reference sequence). After removal of 6 bases from V and 4 bases from J, the junction contained 7 bases not matched to a gene.

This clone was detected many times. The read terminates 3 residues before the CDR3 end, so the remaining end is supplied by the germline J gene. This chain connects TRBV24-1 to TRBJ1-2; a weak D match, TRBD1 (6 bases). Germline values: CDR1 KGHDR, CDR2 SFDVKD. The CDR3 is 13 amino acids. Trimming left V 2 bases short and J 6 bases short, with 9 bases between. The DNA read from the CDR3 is TGTGCCACCAGTGATTCAGGGGTGGATGGC. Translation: CATSDSGVDG. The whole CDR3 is CATSDSGVDGYTF.

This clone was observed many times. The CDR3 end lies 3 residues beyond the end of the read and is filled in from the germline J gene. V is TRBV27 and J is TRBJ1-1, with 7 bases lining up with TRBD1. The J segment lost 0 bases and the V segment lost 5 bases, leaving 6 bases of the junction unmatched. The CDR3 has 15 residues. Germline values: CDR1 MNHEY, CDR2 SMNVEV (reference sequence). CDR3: CASSLRQGMNTEAFF. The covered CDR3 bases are TGTGCCAGCAGTCTACGACAGGGCATGAACACTGAA.

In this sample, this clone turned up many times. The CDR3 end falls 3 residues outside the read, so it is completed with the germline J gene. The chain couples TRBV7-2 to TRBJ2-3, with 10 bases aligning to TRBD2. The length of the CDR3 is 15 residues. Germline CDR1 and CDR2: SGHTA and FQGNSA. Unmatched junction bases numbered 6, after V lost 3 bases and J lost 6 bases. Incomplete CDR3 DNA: TGTGCCAGCAGCTTTAGCGGGGGGCTTGTGGATACG. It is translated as CASSFSGGLVDT. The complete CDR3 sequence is CASSFSGGLVDTQYF.

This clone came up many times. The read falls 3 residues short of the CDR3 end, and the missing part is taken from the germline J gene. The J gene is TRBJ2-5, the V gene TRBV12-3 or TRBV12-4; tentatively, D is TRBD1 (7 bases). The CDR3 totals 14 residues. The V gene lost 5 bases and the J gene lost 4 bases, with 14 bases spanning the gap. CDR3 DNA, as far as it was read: TGTGCCAGCAGTCCAGACAGGGAGGTAGAGACC. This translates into CASSPDREVET. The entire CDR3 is CASSPDREVETQYF.

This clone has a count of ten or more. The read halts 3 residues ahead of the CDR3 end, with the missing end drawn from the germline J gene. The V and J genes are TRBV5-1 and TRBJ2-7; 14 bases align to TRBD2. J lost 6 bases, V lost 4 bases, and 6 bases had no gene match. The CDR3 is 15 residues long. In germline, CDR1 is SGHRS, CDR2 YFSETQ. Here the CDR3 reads CASSPPGLAGVEQYF. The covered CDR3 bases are TGCGCCAGCAGCCCACCGGGACTAGCGGGAGTCGAG.

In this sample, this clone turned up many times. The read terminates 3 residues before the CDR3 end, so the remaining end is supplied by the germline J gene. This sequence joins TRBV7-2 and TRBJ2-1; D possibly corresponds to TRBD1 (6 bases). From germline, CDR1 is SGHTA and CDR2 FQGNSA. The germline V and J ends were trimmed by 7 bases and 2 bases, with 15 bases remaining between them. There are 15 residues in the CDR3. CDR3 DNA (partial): TGTGCCAGCACCACTGCCACAGGGCCCTACAATGAG. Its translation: CASTTATGPYNE. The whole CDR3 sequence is CASTTATGPYNEQFF.

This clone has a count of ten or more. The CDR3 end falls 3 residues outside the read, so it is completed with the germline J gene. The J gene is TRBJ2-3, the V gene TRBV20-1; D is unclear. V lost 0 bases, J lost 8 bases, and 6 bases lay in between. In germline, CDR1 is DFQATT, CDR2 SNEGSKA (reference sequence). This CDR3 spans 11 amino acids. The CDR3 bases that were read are TGCAGTGCTAGAGAGTCCTTTACG. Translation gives CSARESFT. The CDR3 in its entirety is CSARESFTQYF.

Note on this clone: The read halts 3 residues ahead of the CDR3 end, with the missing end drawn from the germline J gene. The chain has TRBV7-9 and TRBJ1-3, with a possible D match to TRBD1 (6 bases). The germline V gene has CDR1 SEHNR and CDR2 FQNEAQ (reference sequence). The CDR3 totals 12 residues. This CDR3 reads CASSLVQGLIYF. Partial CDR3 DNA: TGTGCCAGCAGCTTAGTACAGGGCTTG. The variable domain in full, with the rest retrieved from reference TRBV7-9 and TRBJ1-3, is DTGVSQNPRHKITKRGQNVTFRCDPISEHNRLYWYRQTLGQGPEFLTYFQNEAQLEKSRLLSDRFSAERPKGSFSTLEIQRTEQGDSAMYLCASSLVQGLIYFGEGSWLTVV.

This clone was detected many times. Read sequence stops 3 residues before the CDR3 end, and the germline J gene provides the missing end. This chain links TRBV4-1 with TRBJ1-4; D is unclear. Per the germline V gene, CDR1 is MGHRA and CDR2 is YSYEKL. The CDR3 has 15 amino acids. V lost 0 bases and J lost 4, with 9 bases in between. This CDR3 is CASSQDQELNEKLFF. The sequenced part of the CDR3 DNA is TGCGCCAGCAGCCAAGATCAAGAGCTTAATGAAAAA.

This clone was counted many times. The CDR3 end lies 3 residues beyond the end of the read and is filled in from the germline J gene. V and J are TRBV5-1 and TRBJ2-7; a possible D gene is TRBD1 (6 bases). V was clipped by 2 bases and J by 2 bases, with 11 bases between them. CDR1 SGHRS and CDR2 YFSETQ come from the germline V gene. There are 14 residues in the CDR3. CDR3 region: CASSFPGAPYEQYF. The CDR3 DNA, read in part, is TGCGCCAGCAGCTTCCCAGGGGCCCCCTACGAG.

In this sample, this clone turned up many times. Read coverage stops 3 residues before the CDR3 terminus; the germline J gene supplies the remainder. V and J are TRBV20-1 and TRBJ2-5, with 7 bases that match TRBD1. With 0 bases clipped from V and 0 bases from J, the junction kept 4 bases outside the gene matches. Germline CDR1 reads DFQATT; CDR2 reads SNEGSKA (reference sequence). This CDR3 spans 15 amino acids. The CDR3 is CSARENRGNQETQYF. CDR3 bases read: TGCAGTGCTAGAGAAAACAGGGGAAACCAAGAGACC.

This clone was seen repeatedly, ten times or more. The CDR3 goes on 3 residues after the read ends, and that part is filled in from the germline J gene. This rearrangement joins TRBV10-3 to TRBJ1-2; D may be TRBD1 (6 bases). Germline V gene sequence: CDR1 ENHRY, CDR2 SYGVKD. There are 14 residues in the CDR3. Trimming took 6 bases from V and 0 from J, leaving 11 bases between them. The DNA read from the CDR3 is TGTGCCATCAGGGACAGCTCAGCTAACTATGGC. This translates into CAIRDSSANYG. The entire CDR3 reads CAIRDSSANYGYTF.

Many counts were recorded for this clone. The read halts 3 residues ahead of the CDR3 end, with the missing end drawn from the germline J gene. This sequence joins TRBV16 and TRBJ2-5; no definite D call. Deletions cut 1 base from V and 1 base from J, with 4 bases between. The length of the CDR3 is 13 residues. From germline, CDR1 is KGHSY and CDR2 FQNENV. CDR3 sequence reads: CASSQWAQETQYF. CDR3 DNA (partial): TGTGCCAGCAGCCAATGGGCCCAAGAGACC.

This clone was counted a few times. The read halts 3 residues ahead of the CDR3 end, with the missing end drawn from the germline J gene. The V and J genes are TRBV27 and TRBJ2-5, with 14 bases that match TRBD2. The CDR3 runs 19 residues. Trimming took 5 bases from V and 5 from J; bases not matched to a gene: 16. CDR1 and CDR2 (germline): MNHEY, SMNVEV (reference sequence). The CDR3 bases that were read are TGTGCCAGCAGTACGTATACCGGGACTAGCGGGAGAAGGCGGGAGACC. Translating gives CASSTYTGTSGRRRET. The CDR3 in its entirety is CASSTYTGTSGRRRETQYF.

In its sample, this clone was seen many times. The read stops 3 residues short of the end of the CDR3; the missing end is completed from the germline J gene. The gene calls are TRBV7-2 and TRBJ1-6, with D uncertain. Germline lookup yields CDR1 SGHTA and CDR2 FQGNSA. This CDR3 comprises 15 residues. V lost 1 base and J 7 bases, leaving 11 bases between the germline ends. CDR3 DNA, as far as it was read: TGTGCCAGCAGCTTAGTAAGGGTCGACAATTCACCC. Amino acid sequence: CASSLVRVDNSP. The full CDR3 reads CASSLVRVDNSPLHF.

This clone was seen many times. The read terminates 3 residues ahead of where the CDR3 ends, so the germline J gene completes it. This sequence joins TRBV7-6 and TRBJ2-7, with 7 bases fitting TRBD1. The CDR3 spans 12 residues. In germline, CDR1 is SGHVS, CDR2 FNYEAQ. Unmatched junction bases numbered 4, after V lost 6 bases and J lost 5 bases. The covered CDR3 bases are TGTGCCAGCAGTCGGCAGGGGGACGAG. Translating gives CASSRQGDE. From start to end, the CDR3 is CASSRQGDEQYF. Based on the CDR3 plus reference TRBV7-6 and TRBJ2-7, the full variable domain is GAGVSQSPRYKVTKRGQDVALRCDPISGHVSLYWYRQALGQGPEFLTYFNYEAQQDKSGLPNDRFSAERPEGSISTLTIQRTEQRDSAMYRCASSRQGDEQYFGPGTRLTVT.

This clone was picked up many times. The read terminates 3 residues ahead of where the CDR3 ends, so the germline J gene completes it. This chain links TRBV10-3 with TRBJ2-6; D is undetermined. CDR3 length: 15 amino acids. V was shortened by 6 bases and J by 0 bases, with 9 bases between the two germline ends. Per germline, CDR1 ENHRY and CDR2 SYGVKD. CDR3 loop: CAISQQNSGANVLTF. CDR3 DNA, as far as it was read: TGTGCCATCAGCCAACAGAACTCTGGGGCCAACGTC.

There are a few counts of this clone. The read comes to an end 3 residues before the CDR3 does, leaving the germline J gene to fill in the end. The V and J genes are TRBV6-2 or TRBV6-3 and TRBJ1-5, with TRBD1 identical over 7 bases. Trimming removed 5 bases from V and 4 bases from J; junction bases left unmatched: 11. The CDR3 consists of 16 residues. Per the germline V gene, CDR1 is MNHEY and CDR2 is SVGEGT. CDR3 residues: CASSHQTGLGNQPQHF. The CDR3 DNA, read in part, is TGTGCCAGCAGTCATCAGACAGGGCTTGGGAATCAGCCC.

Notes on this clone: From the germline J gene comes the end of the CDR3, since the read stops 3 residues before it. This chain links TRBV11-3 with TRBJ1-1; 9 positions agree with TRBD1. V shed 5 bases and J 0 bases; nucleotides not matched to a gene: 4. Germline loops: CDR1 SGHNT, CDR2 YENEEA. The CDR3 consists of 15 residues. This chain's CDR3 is CASSTGQGMNTEAFF. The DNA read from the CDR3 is TGTGCCAGCAGCACCGGACAGGGGATGAACACTGAA.

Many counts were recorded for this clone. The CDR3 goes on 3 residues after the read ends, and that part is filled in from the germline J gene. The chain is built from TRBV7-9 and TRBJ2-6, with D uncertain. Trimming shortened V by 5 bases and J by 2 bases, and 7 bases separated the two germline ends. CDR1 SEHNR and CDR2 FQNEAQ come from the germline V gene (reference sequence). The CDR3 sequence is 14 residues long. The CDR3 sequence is CASSILTGANVLTF. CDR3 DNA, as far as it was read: TGTGCCAGCAGCATTCTAACTGGGGCCAACGTC.